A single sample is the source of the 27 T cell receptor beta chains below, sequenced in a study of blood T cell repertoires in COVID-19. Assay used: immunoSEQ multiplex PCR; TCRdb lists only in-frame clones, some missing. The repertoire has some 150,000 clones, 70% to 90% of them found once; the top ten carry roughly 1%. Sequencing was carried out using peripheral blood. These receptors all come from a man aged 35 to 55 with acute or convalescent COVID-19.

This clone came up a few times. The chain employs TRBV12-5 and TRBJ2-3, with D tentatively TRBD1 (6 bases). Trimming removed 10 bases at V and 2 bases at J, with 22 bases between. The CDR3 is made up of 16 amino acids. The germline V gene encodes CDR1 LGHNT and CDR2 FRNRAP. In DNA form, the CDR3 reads TGTGCTATACCCACAGGGCCGACGTCTGACACAGATACGCAGTATTTT. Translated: CAIPTGPTSDTDTQYF.

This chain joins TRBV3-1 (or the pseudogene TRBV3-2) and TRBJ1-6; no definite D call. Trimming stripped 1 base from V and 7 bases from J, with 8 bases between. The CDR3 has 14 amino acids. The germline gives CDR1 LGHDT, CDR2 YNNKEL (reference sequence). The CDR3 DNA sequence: TGTGCCAGCAGCCAAGGCCGACAAAATTCACCCCTCCACTTT. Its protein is CASSQGRQNSPLHF.

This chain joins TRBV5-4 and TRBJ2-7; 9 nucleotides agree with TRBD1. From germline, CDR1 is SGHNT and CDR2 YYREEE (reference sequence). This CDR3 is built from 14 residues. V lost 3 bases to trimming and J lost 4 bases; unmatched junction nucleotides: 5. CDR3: CASSSTGGAYEQYF. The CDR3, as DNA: TGTGCCAGCAGCTCCACAGGGGGCGCGTACGAGCAGTACTTC.

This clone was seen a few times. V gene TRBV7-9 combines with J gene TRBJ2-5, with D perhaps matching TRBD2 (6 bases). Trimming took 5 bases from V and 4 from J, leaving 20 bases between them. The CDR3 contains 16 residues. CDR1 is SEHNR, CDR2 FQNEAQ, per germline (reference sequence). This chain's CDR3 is CASSPRLTTSPETQYF. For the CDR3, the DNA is TGTGCCAGCAGCCCCCGTCTTACCACTAGCCCAGAGACCCAGTACTTC.

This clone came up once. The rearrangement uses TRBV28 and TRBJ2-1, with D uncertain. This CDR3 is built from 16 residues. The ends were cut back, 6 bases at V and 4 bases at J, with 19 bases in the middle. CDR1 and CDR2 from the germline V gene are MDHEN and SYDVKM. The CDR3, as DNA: TGTGCCAGCAGGGTGGTGGGCTCAGATGTGTACAATGAGCAGTTCTTC. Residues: CASRVVGSDVYNEQFF. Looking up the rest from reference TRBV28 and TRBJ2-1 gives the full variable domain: DVKVTQSSRYLVKRTGEKVFLECVQDMDHENMFWYRQDPGLGLRLIYFSYDVKMKEKGDIPEGYSVSREKKERFSLILESASTNQTSMYLCASRVVGSDVYNEQFFGPGTRLTVL.

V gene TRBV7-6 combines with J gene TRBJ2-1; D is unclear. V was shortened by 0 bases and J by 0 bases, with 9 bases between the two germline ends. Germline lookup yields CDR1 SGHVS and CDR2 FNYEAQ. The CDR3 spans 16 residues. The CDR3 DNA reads TGTGCCAGCAGCTTAGCGGCCGCAAGCTCCTACAATGAGCAGTTCTTC. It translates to CASSLAAASSYNEQFF.

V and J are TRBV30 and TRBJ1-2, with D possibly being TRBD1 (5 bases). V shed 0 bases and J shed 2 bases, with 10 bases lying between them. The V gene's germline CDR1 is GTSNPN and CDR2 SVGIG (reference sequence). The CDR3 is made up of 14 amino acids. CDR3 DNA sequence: TGTGCCTGGAGTGTGAACCGGGGGAACTATGGCTACACCTTC. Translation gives CAWSVNRGNYGYTF.

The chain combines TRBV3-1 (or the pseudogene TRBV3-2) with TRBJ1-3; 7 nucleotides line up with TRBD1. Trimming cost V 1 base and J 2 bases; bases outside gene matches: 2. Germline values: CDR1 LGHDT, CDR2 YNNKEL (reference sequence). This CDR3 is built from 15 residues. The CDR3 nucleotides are TGTGCCAGCAGCCAAGGGCAGGGGGCTGGAAACACCATATATTTT. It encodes CASSQGQGAGNTIYF.

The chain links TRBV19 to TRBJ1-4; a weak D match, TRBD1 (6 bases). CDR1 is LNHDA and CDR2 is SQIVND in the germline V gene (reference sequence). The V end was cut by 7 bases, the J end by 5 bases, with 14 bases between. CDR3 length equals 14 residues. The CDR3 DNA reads TGTGCCAGTAAGGTCCGGACAGAAAATGAAAAACTGTTTTTT. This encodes CASKVRTENEKLFF. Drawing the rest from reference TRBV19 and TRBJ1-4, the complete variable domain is DGGITQSPKYLFRKEGQNVTLSCEQNLNHDAMYWYRQDPGQGLRLIYYSQIVNDFQKGDIAEGYSVSREKKESFPLTVTSAQKNPTAFYLCASKVRTENEKLFFGSGTQLSVL.

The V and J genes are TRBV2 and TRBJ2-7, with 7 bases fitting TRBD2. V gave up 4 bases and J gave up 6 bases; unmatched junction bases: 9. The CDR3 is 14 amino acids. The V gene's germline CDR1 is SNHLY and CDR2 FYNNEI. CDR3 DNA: TGTGCCAGCAGTGTAGTCGGGGGGACTGGCGAGCAGTACTTC. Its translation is CASSVVGGTGEQYF.

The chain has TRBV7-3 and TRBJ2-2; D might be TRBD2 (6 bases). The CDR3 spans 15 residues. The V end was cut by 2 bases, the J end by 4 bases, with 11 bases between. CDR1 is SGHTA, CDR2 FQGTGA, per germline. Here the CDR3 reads CASSLGGLPTGELFF. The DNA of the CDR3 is TGTGCCAGCAGCTTAGGGGGACTCCCCACCGGGGAGCTGTTTTTT.

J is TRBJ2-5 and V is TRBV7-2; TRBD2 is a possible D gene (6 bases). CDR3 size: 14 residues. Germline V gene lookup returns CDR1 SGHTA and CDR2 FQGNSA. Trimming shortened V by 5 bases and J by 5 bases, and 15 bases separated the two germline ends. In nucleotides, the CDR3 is TGTGCCAGCAGCCCCTCTTCGGGAGCCGAGACCCAGTACTTC. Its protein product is CASSPSSGAETQYF.

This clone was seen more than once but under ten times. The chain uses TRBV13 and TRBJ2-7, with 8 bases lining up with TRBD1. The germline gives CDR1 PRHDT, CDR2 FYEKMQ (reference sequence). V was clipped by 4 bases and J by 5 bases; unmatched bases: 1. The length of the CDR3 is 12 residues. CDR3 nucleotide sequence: TGTGCCAGCAGCTCGGACAGGGACGAGCAGTACTTC. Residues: CASSSDRDEQYF.

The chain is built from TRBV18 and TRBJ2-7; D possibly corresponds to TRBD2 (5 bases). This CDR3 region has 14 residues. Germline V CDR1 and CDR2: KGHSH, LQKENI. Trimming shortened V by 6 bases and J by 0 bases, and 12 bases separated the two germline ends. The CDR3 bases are TGTGCCAGCTCCCAGTTGGCGGGCTCCTACGAGCAGTACTTC. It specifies CASSQLAGSYEQYF.

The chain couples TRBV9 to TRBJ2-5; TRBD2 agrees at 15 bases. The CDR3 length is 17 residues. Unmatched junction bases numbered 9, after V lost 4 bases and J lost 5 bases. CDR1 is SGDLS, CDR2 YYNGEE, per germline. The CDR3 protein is CASSLGTSGGLAETQYF. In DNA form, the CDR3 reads TGTGCCAGCAGCCTAGGGACTAGCGGGGGGCTGGCGGAGACCCAGTACTTC.

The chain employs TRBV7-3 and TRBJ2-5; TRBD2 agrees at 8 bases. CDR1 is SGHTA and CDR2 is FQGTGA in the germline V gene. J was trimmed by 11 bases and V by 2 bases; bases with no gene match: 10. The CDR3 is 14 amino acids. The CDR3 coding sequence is TGTGCCAGCAGCTTAGAGGGCGGGGGGACCCTTCAGTACTTC. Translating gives CASSLEGGGTLQYF.

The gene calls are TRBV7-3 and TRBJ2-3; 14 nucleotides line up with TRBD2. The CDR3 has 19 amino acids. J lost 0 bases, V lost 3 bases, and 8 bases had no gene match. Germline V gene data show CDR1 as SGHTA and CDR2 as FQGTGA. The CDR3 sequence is CASSFRRRTSGGSTDTQYF. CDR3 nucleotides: TGTGCCAGCAGCTTTCGCCGCAGGACTAGCGGGGGGAGCACAGATACGCAGTATTTT. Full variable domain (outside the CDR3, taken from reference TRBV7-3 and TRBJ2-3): GAGVSQTPSNKVTEKGKYVELRCDPISGHTALYWYRQSLGQGPEFLIYFQGTGAADDSGLPNDRFFAVRPEGSVSTLKIQRTERGDSAVYLCASSFRRRTSGGSTDTQYFGPGTRLTVL.

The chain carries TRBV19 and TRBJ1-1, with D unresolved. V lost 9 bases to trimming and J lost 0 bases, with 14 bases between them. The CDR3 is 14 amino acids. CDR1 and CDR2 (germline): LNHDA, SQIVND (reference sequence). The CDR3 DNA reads TGTGCCAGCTACTCGACACGCCTGAACACTGAAGCTTTCTTT. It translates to CASYSTRLNTEAFF. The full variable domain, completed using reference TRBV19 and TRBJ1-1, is DGGITQSPKYLFRKEGQNVTLSCEQNLNHDAMYWYRQDPGQGLRLIYYSQIVNDFQKGDIAEGYSVSREKKESFPLTVTSAQKNPTAFYLCASYSTRLNTEAFFGQGTRLTVV.

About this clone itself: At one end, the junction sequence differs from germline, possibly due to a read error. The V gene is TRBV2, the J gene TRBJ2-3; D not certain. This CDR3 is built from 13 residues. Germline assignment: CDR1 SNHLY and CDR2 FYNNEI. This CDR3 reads CASAPNIDPKQDF. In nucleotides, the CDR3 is TGTGCCAGCGCCCCCAATATCGATCCCAAGCAAGATTTT.

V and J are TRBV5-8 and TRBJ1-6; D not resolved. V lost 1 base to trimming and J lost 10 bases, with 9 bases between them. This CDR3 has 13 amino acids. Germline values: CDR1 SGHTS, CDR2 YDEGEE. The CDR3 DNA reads TGTGCCAGCAGCTTGAGAAGGAGATCACCCCTCCACTTT. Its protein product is CASSLRRRSPLHF.

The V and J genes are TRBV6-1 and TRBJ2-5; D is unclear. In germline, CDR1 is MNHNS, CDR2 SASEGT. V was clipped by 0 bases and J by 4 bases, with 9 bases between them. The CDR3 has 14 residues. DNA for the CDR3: TGTGCCAGCAGTGAAGCGCCCTACCTAGAGACCCAGTACTTC. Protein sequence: CASSEAPYLETQYF.

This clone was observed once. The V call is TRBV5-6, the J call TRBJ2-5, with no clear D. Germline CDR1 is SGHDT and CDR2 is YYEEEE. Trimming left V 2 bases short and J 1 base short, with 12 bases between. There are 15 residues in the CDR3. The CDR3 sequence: CASSFMAELQETQYF. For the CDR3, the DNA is TGTGCCAGCAGCTTTATGGCGGAACTCCAAGAGACCCAGTACTTC.

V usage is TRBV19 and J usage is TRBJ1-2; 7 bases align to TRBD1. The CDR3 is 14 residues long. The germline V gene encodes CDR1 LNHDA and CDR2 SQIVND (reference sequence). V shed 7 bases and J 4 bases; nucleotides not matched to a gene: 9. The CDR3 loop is CASNLGGGLYGYTF. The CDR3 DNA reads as TGTGCCAGTAACCTAGGGGGCGGTCTCTATGGCTACACCTTC.

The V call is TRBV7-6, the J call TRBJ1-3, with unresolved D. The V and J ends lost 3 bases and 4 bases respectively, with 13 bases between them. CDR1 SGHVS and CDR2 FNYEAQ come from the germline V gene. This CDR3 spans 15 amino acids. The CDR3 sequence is CASSFSGLDGNTIYF. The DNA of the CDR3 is TGTGCCAGCAGCTTTTCAGGACTGGACGGAAACACCATATATTTT.

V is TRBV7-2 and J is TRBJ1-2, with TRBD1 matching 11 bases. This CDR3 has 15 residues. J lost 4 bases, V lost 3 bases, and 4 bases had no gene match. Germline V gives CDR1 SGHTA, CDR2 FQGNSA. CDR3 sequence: CASSLGQGGSYGYTF. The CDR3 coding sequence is TGTGCCAGCAGCTTGGGACAGGGGGGAAGCTATGGCTACACCTTC.

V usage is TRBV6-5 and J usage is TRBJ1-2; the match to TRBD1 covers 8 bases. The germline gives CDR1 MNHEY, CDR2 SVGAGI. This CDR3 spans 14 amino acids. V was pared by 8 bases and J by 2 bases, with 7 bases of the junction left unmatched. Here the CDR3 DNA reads TGTGCCAGCGGAGCAGGGGGCGAGAACTATGGCTACACCTTC. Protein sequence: CASGAGGENYGYTF.

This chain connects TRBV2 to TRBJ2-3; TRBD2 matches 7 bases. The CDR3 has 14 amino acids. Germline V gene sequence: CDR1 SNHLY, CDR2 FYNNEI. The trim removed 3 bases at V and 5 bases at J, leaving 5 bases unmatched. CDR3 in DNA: TGTGCCAGCAGTGAGGGGCCGGGGGGAGATACGCAGTATTTT. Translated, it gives CASSEGPGGDTQYF.